The subject of this entry is one T cell receptor (beta chain). This specimen comes from a study of shared clonotypes between healthy human individuals. Background on the study: Used for every donor were three CD4 naive, three CD4 memory, two CD8 naive and one CD8 memory plate.

This table comes from immunoSEQ multiplex PCR, and its TCRdb copy is limited to in-frame clones, with some not included. The profile shows a few million clones, roughly 95% of them singletons. The sample was naive CD4+ T cells sorted from blood. Regarding subset: CD45RA+ positively selected. The clonotype originates from a man aged 18 to 29 in good health.

CDR3 sequence (DNA): TGCAGCGTTGTGGACGATAGCTCCTACGAGCAGTACTTC. Amino acid sequence: CSVVDDSSYEQYF. The V call is TRBV29-1, the J call TRBJ2-7; D unresolved. The germline CDR1 and CDR2 sequences are SQVTM and ANQGSEA. This CDR3 comprises 13 residues. Trimming shortened V by 4 bases and J by 0 bases, and 10 bases separated the two germline ends.